A selection of T cell receptor beta chains follows, all from one sample in a study of monozygotic twins with inflammatory bowel disease. From its re-call of the 5' RACE reads, TCRdb lists each CDR3 protein once, without DNA. The table lists some 300,000 distinct CDR3 sequences. Material for sequencing was blood. These receptors all stem from a human donor with ulcerative colitis or Crohn's disease, or a healthy co-twin of an affected twin (not recorded which). The CDR3 runs from the conserved cysteine through the conserved F or W.

J gene: TRBJ2-6; V gene: TRBV5-1; CDR3 protein: CASDADGANVLTF
J gene: TRBJ2-3; V gene: TRBV10-3; CDR3 protein: CAIKQGAARADTQYF
J gene: TRBJ2-5; V gene: TRBV5-1; CDR3 protein: CASSYTGETQYF
J gene: TRBJ2-7; V gene: TRBV28; CDR3 protein: CASSLNDAGVNYEQYF
J gene: TRBJ1-6; V gene: TRBV10-3; CDR3 protein: CAISDIGSPLHF
J gene: TRBJ1-2; V gene: TRBV10-3; CDR3 protein: CAISHQYPNRREDGYTF
J gene: TRBJ2-1; V gene: TRBV23-1; CDR3 protein: CASSQLRNPYNEQFF
J gene: TRBJ2-5; V gene: TRBV5-1; CDR3 protein: CASSLGNPGWVETQYF
J gene: TRBJ2-7; V gene: TRBV3-1; CDR3 protein: CASSQDSADLRPSYEQYF
J gene: TRBJ1-4; V gene: TRBV10-3; CDR3 protein: CAISAGGEKLFF
J gene: TRBJ2-5; V gene: TRBV7-2; CDR3 protein: CASSLGISGGYQETQYF
J gene: TRBJ1-1; V gene: TRBV4-3; CDR3 protein: CASSYDRGNTEAFF
J gene: TRBJ1-4; V gene: TRBV7-2; CDR3 protein: CASSTSTGTGGRLFF
J gene: TRBJ1-2; V gene: TRBV19; CDR3 protein: CASSKRFAGVESYGYTF
J gene: TRBJ2-1; V gene: TRBV4-3; CDR3 protein: CASSPGTDYNEQFF
J gene: TRBJ2-7; V gene: TRBV7-9; CDR3 protein: CASSLLGTGESYEQYF
J gene: TRBJ2-7; V gene: TRBV5-1; CDR3 protein: CASSSRQGMNLYEQYF
J gene: TRBJ2-5; V gene: TRBV5-6; CDR3 protein: CASSLGYRGRREETQYF
J gene: TRBJ1-1; V gene: TRBV20-1; CDR3 protein: CSARGRANMNTEAFF
J gene: TRBJ2-5; V gene: TRBV28; CDR3 protein: CASSLSGLLETQYF
J gene: TRBJ1-5; V gene: TRBV19; CDR3 protein: CASSIGPRNQPQHF
J gene: TRBJ2-7; V gene: TRBV19; CDR3 protein: CASRRTSGSYEQYF
J gene: TRBJ2-1; V gene: TRBV7-9; CDR3 protein: CASSHKDEQFF
J gene: TRBJ1-1; V gene: TRBV7-9; CDR3 protein: CASSLGRGLLTEAFF
J gene: TRBJ1-6; V gene: TRBV12-3/TRBV12-4; CDR3 protein: CASRIGGSPLHF
J gene: TRBJ1-6; V gene: TRBV7-6; CDR3 protein: CASSTALTGGDSPLHF
J gene: TRBJ2-2; V gene: TRBV18; CDR3 protein: CASSPTTSNTGELFF
J gene: TRBJ1-1; V gene: TRBV10-3; CDR3 protein: CAISKTGKNTEAFF
J gene: TRBJ1-5; V gene: TRBV2; CDR3 protein: CATVRGRNQPQHF
J gene: TRBJ2-1; V gene: TRBV6-2/TRBV6-3; CDR3 protein: CASTPDYARNNEQFF
J gene: TRBJ1-5; V gene: TRBV6-1; CDR3 protein: CASSPDSYNQPQHF
J gene: TRBJ1-6; V gene: TRBV20-1; CDR3 protein: CSARETLNSPLHF
J gene: TRBJ1-5; V gene: TRBV6-5; CDR3 protein: CASSYGKTNSNQPQHF
J gene: TRBJ2-1; V gene: TRBV12-5; CDR3 protein: CASGMSGTLNEQFF
J gene: TRBJ2-2; V gene: TRBV7-3; CDR3 protein: CASSRPGTSLRTGELFF
J gene: TRBJ2-6; V gene: TRBV7-9; CDR3 protein: CASSPSQGAGANVLTF
J gene: TRBJ2-7; V gene: TRBV6-5; CDR3 protein: CASSYSTGATYEQYF
J gene: TRBJ2-7; V gene: TRBV18; CDR3 protein: CASSPGTSGADHEQYF
J gene: TRBJ1-2; V gene: TRBV5-6; CDR3 protein: CASRPGHLVFGYTF
J gene: TRBJ2-2; V gene: TRBV28; CDR3 protein: CASSLLLNTGELFF
J gene: TRBJ2-7; V gene: TRBV12-3/TRBV12-4; CDR3 protein: CASTPGGSGSYEQYF
J gene: TRBJ2-3; V gene: TRBV4-3; CDR3 protein: CASSTGLAGERTQYF
J gene: TRBJ1-5; V gene: TRBV18; CDR3 protein: CASSLQSVYQPQHF
J gene: TRBJ1-1; V gene: TRBV12-3/TRBV12-4; CDR3 protein: CASSFLNSNTEAFF
J gene: TRBJ2-1; V gene: TRBV28; CDR3 protein: CASSLFSSSYNEQFF
J gene: TRBJ2-6; V gene: TRBV28; CDR3 protein: CASSSGTGSGANVLTF
J gene: TRBJ1-4; V gene: TRBV4-3; CDR3 protein: CASSRDRSEKLFF
J gene: TRBJ2-3; V gene: TRBV15; CDR3 protein: CATSRDSRGPGGTDTQYF
J gene: TRBJ1-1; V gene: TRBV6-1; CDR3 protein: CASSGGAGSHNTEAFF
J gene: TRBJ2-1; V gene: TRBV5-4; CDR3 protein: CASSEGLAGDNEQFF
J gene: TRBJ1-6; V gene: TRBV19; CDR3 protein: CASSSMGPAASSYNSPLHF
J gene: TRBJ2-1; V gene: TRBV24-1; CDR3 protein: CATSGTGTSGPYSNEQFF
J gene: TRBJ2-1; V gene: TRBV27; CDR3 protein: CASSWGLENNEQFF
J gene: TRBJ1-1; V gene: TRBV7-2; CDR3 protein: CASSPGRAMNTEAFF
J gene: TRBJ1-4; V gene: TRBV4-2; CDR3 protein: CASSQQTGGHEKLFF
J gene: TRBJ2-7; V gene: TRBV3-1; CDR3 protein: CASSQLHEQYF